The next 5 T cell receptor beta chains were all read from a single sample in a study of T cells in Graves' hyperthyroidism and ophthalmopathy (dated by TCRdb to the late 2010s). The library was obtained by multiplex PCR. The data were produced on an Illumina HiSeq 2000. The TCR beta CDR3 regions were amplified from RNA transcripts. A first-round RT-PCR of the TCR CDR3 used the HTBI primer set with the Qiagen OneStep RT-PCR kit. TCRdb passed the public sequencing reads through fastp at Q25 and MiXCR, retaining productive beta sequences. Each CDR3 protein appears once, grouped with its most common genes and DNA. A total of 600,000 or so distinct CDR3 sequences appear in this sample, 14% of them only once. The leading ten clones occupy around 7% of the sample. Sequenced material: blood. All receptors derive from a woman aged 18-29 years with Graves' ophthalmopathy.

This clonotype was observed many times. The chain employs TRBV28 and TRBJ1-1; 8 positions agree with TRBD1. CDR3 size: 14 residues. In germline, CDR1 is MDHEN, CDR2 SYDVKM. Trimming removed 6 bases from V and 3 bases from J; junction bases left unmatched: 6. The CDR3 nucleotides are TGTGCCAGCAGCTCACCAGGGGGCTACACTGAAGCTTTCTTT. Amino acids: CASSSPGGYTEAFF.

This clonotype showed up many times. The chain uses TRBV20-1 and TRBJ1-1, with D possibly TRBD1 on 5 matching bases. The CDR3 extends over 17 amino acids. V was cut by 0 bases and J by 4 bases, with 21 bases left in between. Germline-derived CDR1 and CDR2 are DFQATT and SNEGSKA (reference sequence). The CDR3 loop is CSARDRAHSGRVTEAFF. CDR3 nucleotides: TGCAGTGCTAGAGATCGGGCTCACTCAGGGCGGGTCACTGAAGCTTTCTTT.

V gene TRBV7-3 combines with J gene TRBJ2-1; 14 bases are shared with TRBD2. The V gene's germline CDR1 is SGHTA and CDR2 FQGTGA. V dropped 3 bases and J dropped 6; count of bases not matched to a gene: 22. The CDR3 runs 22 residues. The CDR3 bases are TGTGCCAGCAGCTTTGTTCCACCCGGGACTAGCGGGAGTATTGGACGCCGCAATGAGCAGTTCTTC. Translated, it gives CASSFVPPGTSGSIGRRNEQFF. The full variable domain, completed using reference TRBV7-3 and TRBJ2-1, is GAGVSQTPSNKVTEKGKYVELRCDPISGHTALYWYRQSLGQGPEFLIYFQGTGAADDSGLPNDRFFAVRPEGSVSTLKIQRTERGDSAVYLCASSFVPPGTSGSIGRRNEQFFGPGTRLTVL.

This clonotype was detected only a few times. The V gene is TRBV6-1, the J gene TRBJ2-7; 8 nucleotides align to TRBD2. The V and J ends lost 5 bases and 9 bases, in that order; junction bases with no gene match: 12. This CDR3 region has 14 residues. CDR1 and CDR2 from the germline V gene are MNHNS and SASEGT. The CDR3 region is CASSRSGTMDGQYF. For the CDR3, the DNA is TGTGCCAGCAGTCGTAGCGGGACAATGGACGGGCAGTACTTC.

This clonotype was counted ten times or more. The chain links TRBV18 to TRBJ1-2; D perhaps matches TRBD1 (5 bases). This CDR3 has 14 residues. V was trimmed by 3 bases and J by 4 bases, leaving 12 bases between them. Germline V CDR1 and CDR2: KGHSH, LQKENI. CDR3 loop: CASSPGEVSYGYTF. The CDR3 DNA is TGTGCCAGCTCACCGGGGGAGGTCAGCTATGGCTACACCTTC.